Below, 30 T cell receptor beta chains from the same sample are listed, as sequenced in a study of vaccination and CD4 T cells after COVID-19. Scientists ran DNA taken from cultured CD4+ T cells through the Oncomine TCR Beta short-read assay for sequencing. Each CDR3 protein gets one entry after TCRdb re-called the PCR reads with MiXCR. Here the sample spans about 5,100 distinct CDR3 sequences, roughly 25% being singletons. These receptors are not linked to any known antigen. The treatment was: approximately nine-day PBMC culture with coronavirus spike peptide pools or control peptides (ViraFEST assay). Here the sequenced sample was CD4+ T cells from blood, cultured in vitro, taken after SARS-CoV-2 vaccination. The origin of the receptors is a human donor who had recovered from COVID-19.

V gene TRBV5-1 combines with J gene TRBJ2-5; 7 bases are a match to TRBD1. CDR3 length: 14 residues. Trimming took 5 bases from V and 2 from J; bases not matched to a gene: 6. The germline V gene encodes CDR1 SGHRS and CDR2 YFSETQ. As DNA, the CDR3 is TGCGCCAGCAGGGCCCAGGGGGTTCAAGAGACCCAGTACTTC. This codes for CASRAQGVQETQYF.

The genes are TRBV6-1 and TRBJ1-6; unclear D gene. CDR3 size: 13 residues. The germline gives CDR1 MNHNS, CDR2 SASEGT. V lost 9 bases and J lost 4, with 10 bases in between. CDR3: CASTQSYNSPLHF. In DNA, the CDR3 is TGTGCCAGTACGCAGAGTTATAATTCACCCCTCCACTTT.

This chain joins TRBV4-2 and TRBJ2-7, with 10 bases fitting TRBD2. The length of the CDR3 is 16 residues. Germline assignment: CDR1 LGHNA and CDR2 YNFKEQ. After removal of 0 bases from V and 1 base from J, the junction contained 3 bases not matched to a gene. The CDR3 DNA follows: TGTGCCAGCAGCCAAGAACTAGCGGGAAGATCCTACGAGCAGTACTTC. Translating gives CASSQELAGRSYEQYF.

There are a few counts of this clonotype. This chain joins TRBV5-5 and TRBJ2-7; weak D call: TRBD1 (5 bases). V lost 5 bases to trimming and J lost 2 bases, with 11 bases between them. CDR3 length: 13 amino acids. Germline CDR1 reads SGHKS; CDR2 reads YYEKEE (reference sequence). The CDR3 reads CASSPDMTYEQYF. The CDR3 nucleotides read TGTGCCAGCAGTCCGGACATGACCTACGAGCAGTACTTC.

By share of the sample, this clonotype is medium-sized. This rearrangement joins TRBV29-1 to TRBJ1-5; no reliable D call. The CDR3 sequence is 14 residues long. V shed 3 bases and J shed 5 bases, with 14 bases lying between them. Germline V gene lookup returns CDR1 SQVTM and CDR2 ANQGSEA. The CDR3 protein is CSVDTGSADQPQHF. In nucleotides, the CDR3 is TGCAGCGTTGATACTGGGTCGGCCGATCAGCCCCAGCATTTT.

This clonotype was observed a handful of times. V usage is TRBV7-2 and J usage is TRBJ1-1; D not resolved. The CDR3 covers 13 residues. Looked up from germline, CDR1 is SGHTA and CDR2 is FQGNSA. V was clipped by 7 bases and J by 2 bases, with 11 bases between them. CDR3 sequence reads: CASTLQTNTEAFF. CDR3 nucleotides: TGTGCCAGCACTCTACAGACTAACACTGAAGCTTTCTTT.

This clonotype has more than one count but fewer than ten. This rearrangement joins TRBV20-1 to TRBJ2-3; the match to TRBD2 covers 7 bases. Germline V gives CDR1 DFQATT, CDR2 SNEGSKA (reference sequence). The J segment lost 3 bases and the V segment lost 4 bases, leaving 13 bases of the junction unmatched. This CDR3 comprises 16 residues. CDR3 amino acids: CSAIRGQAGFTDTQYF. CDR3 bases: TGCAGTGCTATCAGAGGCCAAGCGGGATTTACAGATACGCAGTATTTT.

This clonotype has a handful of counts. The rearrangement joins TRBV19 to TRBJ1-5; a possible D gene is TRBD1 (6 bases). The germline V and J ends were trimmed by 9 bases and 7 bases, with 22 bases remaining between them. Per the germline V gene, CDR1 is LNHDA and CDR2 is SQIVND (reference sequence). The CDR3 extends over 15 amino acids. CDR3 coding DNA: TGTGCCAGCTCCTTAGCGACAGGTCCCGTACAGCCCCAGCATTTT. It translates to CASSLATGPVQPQHF. Filled out from reference TRBV19 and TRBJ1-5, the complete variable domain reads DGGITQSPKYLFRKEGQNVTLSCEQNLNHDAMYWYRQDPGQGLRLIYYSQIVNDFQKGDIAEGYSVSREKKESFPLTVTSAQKNPTAFYLCASSLATGPVQPQHFGDGTRLSIL.

The chain links TRBV7-6 to TRBJ2-3, with 8 bases lining up with TRBD2. Germline loops: CDR1 SGHVS, CDR2 FNYEAQ. The trim removed 5 bases at V and 1 base at J, leaving 5 bases unmatched. The CDR3 is 15 residues long. CDR3 DNA: TGTGCCAGCAGCCTTAGCGGGGTCGGCACAGATACGCAGTATTTT. It yields the protein CASSLSGVGTDTQYF.

The chain has TRBV6-4 and TRBJ2-1, with TRBD1 identical over 10 bases. The J segment lost 9 bases and the V segment lost 3 bases, leaving 5 bases of the junction unmatched. This CDR3 has 14 residues. CDR1 and CDR2 from the germline V gene are MRHNA and SNTAGT. CDR3 in amino acids: CASSEGTGEAEQFF. In DNA form, the CDR3 reads TGTGCCAGCAGTGAGGGGACAGGGGAGGCTGAGCAGTTCTTC.

By frequency in the sample, this clonotype is medium-sized. The V call is TRBV7-8, the J call TRBJ1-6; weak D call: TRBD1 (6 bases). V was pared by 3 bases and J by 7 bases, with 13 bases between. The CDR3 sequence is 15 residues long. The germline V gene has CDR1 SGHVS and CDR2 FQNEAQ. The CDR3 is CASSLGHPVNSPLHF. CDR3 sequence (DNA): TGTGCCAGCAGCTTGGGACACCCGGTGAATTCACCCCTCCACTTT.

This clonotype turned up a few times. The chain combines TRBV6-5 with TRBJ2-1; D is unclear. The CDR3 totals 13 residues. Germline assignment: CDR1 MNHEY and CDR2 SVGAGI. The ends were cut back, 2 bases at V and 10 bases at J, with 12 bases in the middle. The CDR3 DNA follows: TGTGCCAGCAGTTACCCGCACACCACGGAGCAGTTCTTC. Amino acids: CASSYPHTTEQFF.

This chain joins TRBV28 and TRBJ1-2, with D tentatively TRBD1 (6 bases). The CDR3 is made up of 15 amino acids. V was cut by 7 bases and J by 2 bases, with 17 bases left in between. Germline CDR1 MDHEN, CDR2 SYDVKM. The CDR3: CASTPGGGPNYGYTF. Written as DNA, the CDR3 is TGTGCCAGCACCCCCGGAGGGGGACCAAACTATGGCTACACCTTC.

This sequence joins TRBV19 and TRBJ1-6, with 7 bases matching TRBD1. The length of the CDR3 is 14 residues. The V and J ends lost 3 bases and 7 bases, in that order; junction bases with no gene match: 3. Germline V gives CDR1 LNHDA, CDR2 SQIVND (reference sequence). CDR3 loop: CASSMQGGNSPLHF. For the CDR3, the DNA is TGTGCCAGTAGTATGCAGGGGGGGAATTCACCCCTCCACTTT.

This clonotype is labeled as medium-sized. This chain connects TRBV28 to TRBJ1-2, with TRBD1 as a possible D gene (6 bases). The CDR3 contains 14 residues. V dropped 5 bases and J dropped 4 bases, with 14 bases sitting between them. Germline V CDR1 and CDR2: MDHEN, SYDVKM. The CDR3 nucleotides are TGTGCCAGCAGTGTCACAGGGATAGGCTATGGCTACACCTTC. Translated, it gives CASSVTGIGYGYTF.

This clonotype is medium-sized in the sample. This chain's CDR3 is CASSSGQGTGEQYF. Here the CDR3 DNA reads TGTGCCAGCAGTTCGGGACAGGGTACGGGGGAGCAGTACTTC. J is TRBJ2-7 and V is TRBV6-5; 9 bases agree with TRBD1. Germline CDR1 and CDR2: MNHEY and SVGAGI. CDR3 size: 14 residues. Trimming took 4 bases from V and 7 from J; bases not matched to a gene: 8.

The chain joins TRBV6-1 to TRBJ1-2; 9 nucleotides agree with TRBD1. J lost 4 bases, V lost 6 bases, and 12 bases had no gene match. In germline, CDR1 is MNHNS, CDR2 SASEGT. The CDR3 spans 16 residues. The CDR3 region is CASSTRTGASRYGYTF. The DNA of the CDR3 is TGTGCCAGCAGCACTCGGACAGGGGCCTCTCGCTATGGCTACACCTTC.

This clonotype turned up a few times. The chain combines TRBV28 with TRBJ1-2, with 7 nucleotides matching TRBD1. V gave up 6 bases and J gave up 4 bases; unmatched junction bases: 11. Germline assignment: CDR1 MDHEN and CDR2 SYDVKM. The CDR3 spans 15 residues. CDR3 nucleotides: TGTGCCAGCAGCCACGAGGGGGCAGGACGCTATGGCTACACCTTC. It yields the protein CASSHEGAGRYGYTF.

Note on this clonotype: One end of the junction varies from germline; a read error may be responsible. This sequence joins TRBV6-1 and TRBJ2-6; D remains unclear. The length of the CDR3 is 15 residues. The germline CDR1 and CDR2 sequences are MNHNS and SASEGT. CDR3 amino acids: CASSLQSSGVNVLTF. CDR3 bases: TGTGCCAGCAGCTTACAGAGCTCTGGGGTCAACGTCCTGACTTTC.

This clonotype rates as medium-sized (0.01 to 0.1%). The genes are TRBV7-9 and TRBJ2-3; D is perhaps TRBD1 (6 bases). Between the trimmed V and J ends, which lost 4 bases and 4 bases, there was a span of 6 bases. The CDR3 is 12 amino acids. Germline V gene lookup returns CDR1 SEHNR and CDR2 FQNEAQ (reference sequence). CDR3 DNA: TGTGCCAGCAGCTACAGGGCAGATACGCAGTATTTT. Its translation: CASSYRADTQYF.

This chain joins TRBV20-1 and TRBJ1-2; D remains ambiguous. Germline-derived CDR1 and CDR2 are DFQATT and SNEGSKA (reference sequence). The CDR3 loop spans 13 amino acids. Trimming took off 3 bases at V and 5 bases at J, with 13 bases between the two ends. CDR3 in amino acids: CSASSGILYGYTF. The CDR3 nucleotides are TGCAGTGCTAGTTCGGGAATTCTGTATGGCTACACCTTC.

In its sample, this clonotype is medium-sized. The gene calls are TRBV20-1 and TRBJ2-5, with TRBD2 as a possible D gene (5 bases). Germline V gives CDR1 DFQATT, CDR2 SNEGSKA (reference sequence). The CDR3 consists of 16 residues. V lost 2 bases, J lost 2 bases, and 18 bases lay in between. CDR3 region: CSARLGQTMLQETQYF. The CDR3 DNA reads TGCAGTGCTAGATTAGGTCAGACTATGCTTCAAGAGACCCAGTACTTC.

The J gene is TRBJ2-1, the V gene TRBV20-1, with a weak D call TRBD1 (5 bases). The germline V gene encodes CDR1 DFQATT and CDR2 SNEGSKA (reference sequence). Trimming removed 3 bases at V and 5 bases at J, with 11 bases between. The CDR3 sequence is 13 residues long. In DNA, the CDR3 is TGCAGTGCTAGGGGGCAAATCAACAATGAGCAGTTCTTC. Translating gives CSARGQINNEQFF.

A few counts support this clonotype. The V call is TRBV20-1, the J call TRBJ2-7; no firm D call. Trimming left V 1 base short and J 6 bases short, with 16 bases between. CDR1 is DFQATT and CDR2 is SNEGSKA in the germline V gene (reference sequence). The CDR3 loop spans 14 amino acids. CDR3: CSARGGSGPTEQYF. In nucleotides, the CDR3 is TGCAGTGCTAGAGGAGGTTCTGGGCCTACCGAGCAGTACTTC.

The chain couples TRBV11-2 to TRBJ1-1; TRBD1 might be the D (5 bases). Germline V gene data show CDR1 as SGHAT and CDR2 as FQNNGV. The V and J ends lost 1 base and 0 bases respectively, with 12 bases between them. The CDR3 spans 16 residues. CDR3 sequence (DNA): TGTGCCAGCAGCTTAGTTGGCAGGGCAGTGAACACTGAAGCTTTCTTT. It is translated as CASSLVGRAVNTEAFF.

The chain is built from TRBV20-1 and TRBJ2-1, with TRBD1 matching 9 bases. J gave up 5 bases and V 6 bases, and 5 bases lay outside the gene matches. The CDR3 spans 13 residues. CDR1 and CDR2 from the germline V gene are DFQATT and SNEGSKA (reference sequence). DNA of the CDR3: TGCAGTGCCCGACAGGGGGGGCACAATGAGCAGTTCTTC. Its translation: CSARQGGHNEQFF.

This clonotype appeared a few times. The chain uses TRBV25-1 and TRBJ2-7; D could derive from TRBD1 or TRBD2 (7 bases each). Germline CDR1 and CDR2: MGHDK and SYGVNS. V lost 6 bases to trimming and J lost 2 bases, with 14 bases between them. The CDR3 is made up of 14 amino acids. The CDR3 here is CASSRGRGPYEQYF. In DNA form, the CDR3 reads TGTGCCAGCAGCAGGGGGAGGGGGCCCTACGAGCAGTACTTC.

This clonotype has a handful of counts. The V and J genes are TRBV7-9 and TRBJ2-1; 8 bases fit TRBD2. V lost 5 bases, J lost 10 bases, and 16 bases stayed unmatched. CDR3 length: 16 amino acids. CDR1 is SEHNR, CDR2 FQNEAQ, per germline (reference sequence). Here the CDR3 DNA reads TGTGCCAGCAGCAGGGGTGGACGGGAGGGCCGGGGAGAGCAGTTCTTC. Translated: CASSRGGREGRGEQFF.

The V call is TRBV5-1, the J call TRBJ1-1, with 8 nucleotides matching TRBD1. Looked up from germline, CDR1 is SGHRS and CDR2 is YFSETQ. V was pared by 2 bases and J by 10 bases, with 10 bases of the junction left unmatched. This CDR3 is 14 amino acids long. This CDR3 reads CASSFTGGRGAAFF. CDR3 in DNA: TGCGCCAGCAGCTTCACAGGGGGTAGAGGGGCAGCTTTCTTT.

V and J are TRBV20-1 and TRBJ1-2, with a weak D call TRBD1 (5 bases). From germline, CDR1 is DFQATT and CDR2 SNEGSKA (reference sequence). The CDR3 length is 13 residues. V lost 0 bases and J lost 8, with 13 bases in between. CDR3 DNA: TGCAGTGCTAGAGAAAACAGGTTAACCGGCTACACCTTC. It is translated as CSARENRLTGYTF.